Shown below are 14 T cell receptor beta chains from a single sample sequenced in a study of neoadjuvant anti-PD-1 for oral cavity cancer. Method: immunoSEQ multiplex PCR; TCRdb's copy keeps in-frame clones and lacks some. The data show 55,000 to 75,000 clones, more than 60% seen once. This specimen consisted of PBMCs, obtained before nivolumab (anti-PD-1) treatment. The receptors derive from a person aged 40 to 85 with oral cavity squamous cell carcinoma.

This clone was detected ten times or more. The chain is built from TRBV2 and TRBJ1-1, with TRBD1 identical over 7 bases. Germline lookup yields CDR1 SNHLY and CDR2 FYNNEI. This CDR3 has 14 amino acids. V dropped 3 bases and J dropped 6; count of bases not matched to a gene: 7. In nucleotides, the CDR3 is TGTGCCAGCAGTGAGGTAGGGGGCACCTCTGAAGCTTTCTTT. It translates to CASSEVGGTSEAFF.

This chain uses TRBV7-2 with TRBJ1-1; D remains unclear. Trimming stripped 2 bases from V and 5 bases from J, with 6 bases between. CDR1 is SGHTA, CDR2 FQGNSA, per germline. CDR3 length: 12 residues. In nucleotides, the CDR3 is TGTGCCAGCAGCTTAACTATAACTGAAGCTTTCTTT. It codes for CASSLTITEAFF.

CDR3 sequence (DNA): TGTGCCAGCTCACCTCGACCGGGTACGGACGGGGAGCTGTTTTTT. Its protein is CASSPRPGTDGELFF. The rearrangement links TRBV18 to TRBJ2-2; D is ambiguous. This CDR3 is built from 15 residues. V was clipped by 3 bases and J by 7 bases, with 15 bases between them. Per germline, CDR1 KGHSH and CDR2 LQKENI.

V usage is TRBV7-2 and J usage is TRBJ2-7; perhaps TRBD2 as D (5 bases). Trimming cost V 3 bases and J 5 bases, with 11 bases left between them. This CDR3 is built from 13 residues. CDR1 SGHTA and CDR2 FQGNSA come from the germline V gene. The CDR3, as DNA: TGTGCCAGCAGCTTCGGATACGGGAACGAGCAGTACTTC. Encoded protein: CASSFGYGNEQYF.

In nucleotides, the CDR3 is TGTGCCTGGAGCCCGGGACAGGGGGCGCGTGGAAACACCATATATTTT. The encoded protein is CAWSPGQGARGNTIYF. The rearrangement uses TRBV30 and TRBJ1-3; the match to TRBD1 covers 12 bases. Germline assignment: CDR1 GTSNPN and CDR2 SVGIG (reference sequence). Trimming cost V 3 bases and J 3 bases; bases outside gene matches: 6. The CDR3 has 16 residues. Looking up the rest from reference TRBV30 and TRBJ1-3 gives the full variable domain: SQTIHQWPATLVQPVGSPLSLECTVEGTSNPNLYWYRQAAGRGLQLLFYSVGIGQISSEVPQNLSASRPQDRQFILSSKKLLLSDSGFYLCAWSPGQGARGNTIYFGEGSWLTVV.

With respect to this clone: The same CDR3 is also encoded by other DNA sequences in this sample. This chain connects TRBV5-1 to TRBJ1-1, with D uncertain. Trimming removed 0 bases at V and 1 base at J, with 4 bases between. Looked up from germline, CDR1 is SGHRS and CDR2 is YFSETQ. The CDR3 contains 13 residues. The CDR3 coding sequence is TGCGCCAGCAGCTTGGTATCGAACACTGAAGCTTTCTTT. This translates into CASSLVSNTEAFF.

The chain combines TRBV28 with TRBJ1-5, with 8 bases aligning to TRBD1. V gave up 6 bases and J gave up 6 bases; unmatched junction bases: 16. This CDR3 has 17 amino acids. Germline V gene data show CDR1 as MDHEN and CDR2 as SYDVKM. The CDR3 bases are TGTGCCAGCAGCTGGTACGGACAGGGTGGGAGCTTTCAGCCCCAGCATTTT. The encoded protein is CASSWYGQGGSFQPQHF.

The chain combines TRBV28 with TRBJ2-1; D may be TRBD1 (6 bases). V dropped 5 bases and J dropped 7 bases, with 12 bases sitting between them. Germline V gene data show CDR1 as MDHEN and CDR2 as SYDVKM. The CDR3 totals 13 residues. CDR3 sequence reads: CASSTIRGNEQFF. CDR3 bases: TGTGCCAGCAGTACCATAAGGGGGAATGAGCAGTTCTTC.

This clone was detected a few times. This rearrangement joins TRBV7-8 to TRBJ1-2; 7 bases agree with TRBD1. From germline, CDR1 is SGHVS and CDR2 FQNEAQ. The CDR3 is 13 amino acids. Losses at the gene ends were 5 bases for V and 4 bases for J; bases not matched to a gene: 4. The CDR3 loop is CASSPRGGYGYTF. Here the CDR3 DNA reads TGTGCCAGCAGCCCCAGGGGGGGCTATGGCTACACCTTC.

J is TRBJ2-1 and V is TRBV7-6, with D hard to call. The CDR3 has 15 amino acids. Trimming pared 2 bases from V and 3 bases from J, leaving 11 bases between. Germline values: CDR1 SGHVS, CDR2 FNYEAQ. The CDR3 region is CASSLRAINYNEQFF. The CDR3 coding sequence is TGTGCCAGCAGCTTAAGGGCAATTAACTACAATGAGCAGTTCTTC.

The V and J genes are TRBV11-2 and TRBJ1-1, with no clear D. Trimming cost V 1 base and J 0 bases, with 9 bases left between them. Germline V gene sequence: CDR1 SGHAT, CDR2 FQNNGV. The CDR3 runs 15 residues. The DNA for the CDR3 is TGTGCCAGCAGCTTAGCCGGAACCTTGAACACTGAAGCTTTCTTT. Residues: CASSLAGTLNTEAFF.

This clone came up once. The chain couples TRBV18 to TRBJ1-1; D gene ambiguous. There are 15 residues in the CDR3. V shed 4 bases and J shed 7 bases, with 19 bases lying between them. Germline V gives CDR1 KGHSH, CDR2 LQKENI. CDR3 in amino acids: CASSLLAVGESEAFF. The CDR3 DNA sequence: TGTGCCAGCTCACTGTTGGCGGTGGGAGAAAGTGAAGCTTTCTTT.

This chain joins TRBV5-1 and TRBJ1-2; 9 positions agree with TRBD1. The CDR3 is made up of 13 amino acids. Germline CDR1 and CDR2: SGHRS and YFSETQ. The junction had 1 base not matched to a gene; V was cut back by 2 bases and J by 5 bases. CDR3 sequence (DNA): TGCGCCAGCAGCTTAGGGACAGGGTATGGCTACACCTTC. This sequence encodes CASSLGTGYGYTF.

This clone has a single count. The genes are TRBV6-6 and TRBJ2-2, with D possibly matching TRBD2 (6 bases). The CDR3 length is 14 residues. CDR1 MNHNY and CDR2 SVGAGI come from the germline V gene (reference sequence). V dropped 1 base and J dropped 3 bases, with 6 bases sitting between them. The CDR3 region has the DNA TGTGCCAGCAGTTACTGGGGGGACACCGGGGAGCTGTTTTTT. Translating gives CASSYWGDTGELFF.